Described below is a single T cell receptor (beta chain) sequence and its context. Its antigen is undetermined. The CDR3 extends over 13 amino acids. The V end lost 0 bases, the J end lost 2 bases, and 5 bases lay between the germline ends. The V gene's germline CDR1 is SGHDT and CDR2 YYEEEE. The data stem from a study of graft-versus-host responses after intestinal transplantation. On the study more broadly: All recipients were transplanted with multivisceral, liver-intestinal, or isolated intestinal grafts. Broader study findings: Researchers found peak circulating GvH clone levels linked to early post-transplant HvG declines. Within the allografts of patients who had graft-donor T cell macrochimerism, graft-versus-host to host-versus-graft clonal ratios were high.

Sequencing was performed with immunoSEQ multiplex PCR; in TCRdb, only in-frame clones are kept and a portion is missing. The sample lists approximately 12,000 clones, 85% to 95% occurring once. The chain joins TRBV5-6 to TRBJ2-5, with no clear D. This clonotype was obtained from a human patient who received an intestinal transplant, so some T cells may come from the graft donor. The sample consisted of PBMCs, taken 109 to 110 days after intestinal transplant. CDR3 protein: CASSLDGQETQYF. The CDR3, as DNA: TGTGCCAGCAGCTTGGATGGTCAAGAGACCCAGTACTTC.